The T cell receptor beta chain described here comes from a study of sequential checkpoint blockade in melanoma. Across the study: Arm A got nivolumab then ipilimumab; arm B the reverse, 1:1. After both sequences, patients received maintenance nivolumab.

Treatment of the sample: randomized to nivolumab then ipilimumab (arm A) or the reverse (arm B). Patients had received no earlier DNA-damaging chemotherapy. The assay was immunoSEQ multiplex PCR, and TCRdb's table has in-frame clones only and misses some. The repertoire consists of about 8,400 clones, with roughly 90% occurring once and the leading ten covering about 15%. Trimming took 0 bases from V and 3 from J; bases not matched to a gene: 2. Germline lookup yields CDR1 LGHNA and CDR2 YNFKEQ. The CDR3 totals 16 residues. The TCR originated in a human donor with melanoma. V gene TRBV4-2 combines with J gene TRBJ2-7; 13 nucleotides line up with TRBD2. The sample consisted of CD8+ T cells sorted from blood (inferred from file names), taken from a patient given nivolumab and ipilimumab in sequence. The CDR3 bases are TGTGCCAGCAGCCAAGAAAGGACTAGCGGGAGCTACGAGCAGTACTTC. As protein: CASSQERTSGSYEQYF.